This note documents a single TCR beta chain sequence. This specimen belongs to a study of OX40 agonist ivuxolimab in advanced cancers. Study information: At 0.01 to 10 mg/kg, ivuxolimab was administered intravenously to patients every 2 weeks.

With 0 bases removed from V and 3 bases from J, the gap between germline ends came to 15 bases. Germline CDR1 and CDR2: LGHNA and YSLEER. This CDR3 is built from 16 residues. Sequenced by immunoSEQ multiplex PCR; TCRdb stores in-frame clones only, minus some. The data contain some 78,000 clones, 86% of them singletons. Sequencing was performed on CD4+ or CD8+ T cells sorted from blood, taken in a trial of the OX40 agonist ivuxolimab. The sequence came from an adult with an advanced solid tumor such as melanoma, head and neck, liver or kidney cancer. The chain couples TRBV4-3 to TRBJ2-7; perhaps D is TRBD1 or TRBD2 (6 bases each). The CDR3 DNA follows: TGCGCCAGCAGCCAAGAAAGACTAGGGGGAAGCTACGAGCAGTACTTC. It codes for CASSQERLGGSYEQYF.